This T cell receptor beta chain came from a study of T cells after posttransplantation cyclophosphamide. The CDR3 extends over 16 amino acids. The germline gives CDR1 SGDLS, CDR2 YYNGEE. The V gene lost 0 bases and the J gene lost 8 bases, with 18 bases spanning the gap. Using immunoSEQ multiplex PCR, the repertoire was profiled, and TCRdb retains in-frame clones only, with some absent. The sample has thousands of clones, about 70% seen once; the top ten hold over 40%. This clone was picked up a small number of times. Cyclophosphamide on days +3 and +4 followed busulfan-fludarabine conditioning and a marrow graft.

Sequencing was performed on CD8+ T cells sorted from PBMCs, taken 950 to 1,200 days after allogeneic stem cell transplant with posttransplant cyclophosphamide. The sequence came from a female patient aged 40 to 55 who received an allogeneic stem cell transplant from a related donor, was CMV-positive, and had no GVHD. Some T cells may have originated in the graft donor. The chain links TRBV9 to TRBJ1-5; D possibly corresponds to TRBD1 (6 bases). The CDR3 here is CASSVERWQRGKPQHF. CDR3 in DNA: TGTGCCAGCAGCGTAGAACGGTGGCAGAGGGGGAAGCCCCAGCATTTT.